This T cell receptor (beta chain) was sequenced in a study of blood T cell repertoires in COVID-19. Study-level information: Nucleic acid was either cDNA or gDNA, and it came from T cells, B-cell-depleted T cells, or PBMCs.

The protocol was immunoSEQ multiplex PCR, while the TCRdb copy is restricted to in-frame clones and leaves out a portion. The table shows about 92,000 clones, with 87% occurring only once. V lost 1 base and J lost 7, with 8 bases in between. CDR1 MNHNS and CDR2 SASEGT come from the germline V gene. The length of the CDR3 is 12 residues. The chain employs TRBV6-1 and TRBJ2-7; D not certain. The origin of this receptor is a woman between 55 and 75 years old with COVID-19, enrolled during active disease. The sample was peripheral blood. The chain's CDR3 is CASSEDSWEQYF. DNA for the CDR3: TGTGCCAGCAGTGAAGACAGTTGGGAGCAGTACTTC.